This TCR beta chain came from a study of cytomegalovirus exposure and HLA in healthy donors. PCR involved 60 Vbeta and 13 Jbeta primers. Assay: immunoSEQ multiplex PCR; the TCRdb copy retains only in-frame clones and omits some. The table includes over 50,000 clones, 70% to 80% detected once. Points from the study as a whole: Later on, an analysis tied roughly 17,000 TCR beta sequences to HLA alleles at 0.05 false discovery rate. Some V segments (TRBV6-2 and TRBV6-3 among them) were excluded as indistinguishable. Reports showed the classifier diagnosing cytomegalovirus status with high specificity and sensitivity.

Note on this clone: The antigen remains unidentified.

The CDR3 length is 13 residues. V gave up 8 bases and J gave up 8 bases; unmatched junction bases: 12. The germline gives CDR1 LGHNA, CDR2 YNFKEQ. V usage is TRBV4-2 and J usage is TRBJ2-7, with 7 positions matching TRBD1. The sequence derives from a man in his fifties or sixties in good health and CMV-seropositive. Source material: PBMCs. The DNA of the CDR3 is TGTGCCAGCGGAGACAGGGAGACATTGAAGCAGTACTTC. As protein: CASGDRETLKQYF.